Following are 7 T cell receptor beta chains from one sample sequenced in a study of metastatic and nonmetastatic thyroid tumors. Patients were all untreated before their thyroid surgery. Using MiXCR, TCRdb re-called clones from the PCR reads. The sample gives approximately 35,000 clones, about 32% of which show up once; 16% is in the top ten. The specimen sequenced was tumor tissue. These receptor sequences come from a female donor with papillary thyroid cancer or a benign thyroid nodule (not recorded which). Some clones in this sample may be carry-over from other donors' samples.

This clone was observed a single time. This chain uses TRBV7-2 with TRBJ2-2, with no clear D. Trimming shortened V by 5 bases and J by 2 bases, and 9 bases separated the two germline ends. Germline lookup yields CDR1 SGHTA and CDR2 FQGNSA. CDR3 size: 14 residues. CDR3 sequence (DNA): TGTGCCAGCAGCGGAAGGGTTAACACCGGGGAGCTGTTTTTT. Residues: CASSGRVNTGELFF.

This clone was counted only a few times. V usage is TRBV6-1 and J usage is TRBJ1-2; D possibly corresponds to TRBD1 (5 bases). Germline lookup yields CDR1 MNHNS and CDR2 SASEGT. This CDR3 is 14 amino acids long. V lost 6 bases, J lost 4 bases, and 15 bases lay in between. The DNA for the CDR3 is TGTGCCAGCAGGGCGGCGGGGCGGGGCTATGGCTACACCTTC. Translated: CASRAAGRGYGYTF.

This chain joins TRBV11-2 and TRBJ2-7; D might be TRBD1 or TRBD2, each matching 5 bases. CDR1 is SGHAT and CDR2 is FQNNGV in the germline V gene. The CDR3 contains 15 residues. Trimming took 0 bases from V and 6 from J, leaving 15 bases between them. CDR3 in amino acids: CASSLERGFGGEQYF. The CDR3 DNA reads TGTGCCAGCAGCTTAGAAAGGGGTTTTGGGGGCGAGCAGTACTTC. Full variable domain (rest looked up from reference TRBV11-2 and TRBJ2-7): EAGVAQSPRYKIIEKRQSVAFWCNPISGHATLYWYQQILGQGPKLLIQFQNNGVVDDSQLPKDRFSAERLKGVDSTLKIQPAKLEDSAVYLCASSLERGFGGEQYFGPGTRLTVT.

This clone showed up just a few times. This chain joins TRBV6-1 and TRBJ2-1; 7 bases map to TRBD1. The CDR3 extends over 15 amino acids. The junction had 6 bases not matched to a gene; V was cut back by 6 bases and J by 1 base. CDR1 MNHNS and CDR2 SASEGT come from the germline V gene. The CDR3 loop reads CASRNDRVSYNEQFF. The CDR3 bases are TGTGCCAGCAGAAATGACAGGGTATCCTACAATGAGCAGTTCTTC.

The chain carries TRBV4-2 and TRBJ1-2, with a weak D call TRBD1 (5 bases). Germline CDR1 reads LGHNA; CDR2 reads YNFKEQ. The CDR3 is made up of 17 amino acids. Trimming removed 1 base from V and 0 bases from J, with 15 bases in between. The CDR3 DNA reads TGTGCCAGCAGCCAAGCAACTACGGGACTGACTAACTATGGCTACACCTTC. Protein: CASSQATTGLTNYGYTF.

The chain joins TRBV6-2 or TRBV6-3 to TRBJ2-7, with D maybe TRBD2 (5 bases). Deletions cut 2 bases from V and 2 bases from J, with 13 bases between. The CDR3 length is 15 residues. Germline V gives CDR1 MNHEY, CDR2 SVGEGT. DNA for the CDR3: TGTGCCAGCAGTTACAGTGCCAGCGGCACCTACGAGCAGTACTTC. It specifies CASSYSASGTYEQYF.

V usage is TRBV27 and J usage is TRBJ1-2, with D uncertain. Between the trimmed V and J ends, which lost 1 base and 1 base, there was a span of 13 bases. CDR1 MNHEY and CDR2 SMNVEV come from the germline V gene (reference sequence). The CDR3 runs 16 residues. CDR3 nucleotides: TGTGCCAGCAGTTTATACTGGTCGGGCGGTAACTATGGCTACACCTTC. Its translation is CASSLYWSGGNYGYTF.